This TCR beta chain was documented in a study of cytomegalovirus exposure and HLA in healthy donors. Study observations and caveats: Reportedly, fewer N-insertions than the roughly 700-donor mean appeared in an Asian-associated ancestry cluster in a later analysis.

This clone was detected only a few times. What it binds is not known. Germline loops: CDR1 SGHAT, CDR2 FQDESV (reference sequence). Trimming removed 5 bases from V and 6 bases from J, with 23 bases in between. The CDR3 covers 16 residues. Both 60 Vbeta primers and 13 Jbeta primers went into the PCR. Sequencing was performed with immunoSEQ multiplex PCR; in TCRdb, only in-frame clones are kept and a portion is missing. In the table there are roughly 100,000 clones, over 65% of which are singletons. The sample was PBMCs. The chain recombines TRBV11-1 with TRBJ2-7, with TRBD1 as a possible D gene (6 bases). This clonotype was sampled from a female donor in good health and CMV-seropositive. In DNA, the CDR3 is TGTGCCAGCAGCCCACCTGGGGGCACTATGTGGGTCGAGCAGTACTTC. Translation gives CASSPPGGTMWVEQYF.